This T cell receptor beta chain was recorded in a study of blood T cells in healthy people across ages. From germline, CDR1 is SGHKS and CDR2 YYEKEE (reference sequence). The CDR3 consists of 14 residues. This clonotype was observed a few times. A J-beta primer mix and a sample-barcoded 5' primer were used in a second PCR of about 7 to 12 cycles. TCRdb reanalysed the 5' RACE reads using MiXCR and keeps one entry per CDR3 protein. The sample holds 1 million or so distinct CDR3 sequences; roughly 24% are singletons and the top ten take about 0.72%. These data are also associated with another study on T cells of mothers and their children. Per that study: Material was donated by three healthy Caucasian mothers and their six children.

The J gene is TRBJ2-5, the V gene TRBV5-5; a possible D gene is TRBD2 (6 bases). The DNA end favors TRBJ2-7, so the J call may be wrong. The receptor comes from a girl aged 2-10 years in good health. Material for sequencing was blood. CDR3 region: CASSIAGLPYEQYF. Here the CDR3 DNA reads TGTGCCAGCAGCATCGCGGGACTGCCCTACGAGCAGTACTTC.